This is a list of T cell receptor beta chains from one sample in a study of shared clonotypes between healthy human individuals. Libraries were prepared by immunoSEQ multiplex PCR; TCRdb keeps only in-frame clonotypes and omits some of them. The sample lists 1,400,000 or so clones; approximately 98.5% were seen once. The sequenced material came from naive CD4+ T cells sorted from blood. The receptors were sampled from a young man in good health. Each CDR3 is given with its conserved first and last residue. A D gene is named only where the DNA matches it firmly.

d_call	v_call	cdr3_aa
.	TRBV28	CASSSRGGRNTGELFF
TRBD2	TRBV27	CASSLRGAGGLTDTQYF
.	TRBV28	CASSLEQLTRRKNIQYF
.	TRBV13	CASSLGLLAPGTQYF
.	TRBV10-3	CAISESRRDGNQPQHF
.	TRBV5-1	CASSRAGTGTQETQYF
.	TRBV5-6	CASSLVSYEQYF
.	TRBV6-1	CASKPGNKSNQPQHF
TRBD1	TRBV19	CASSTSGQGSEETQYF
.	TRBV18	CASSPRSVQETQYF
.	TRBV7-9	CASSSRGTLQETQYF
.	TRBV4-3	CASSQAFRTVGNTIYF
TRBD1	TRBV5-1	CASSAGTGGSYEQYF
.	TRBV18	CASSPPSQETQYF
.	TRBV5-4	CASSHPVSYEQYF
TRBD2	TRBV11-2	CASSRIPGTRNNEQFF
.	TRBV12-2	CASRFLCRRQTRIKNIQYF
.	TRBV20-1	CSEKGGETQYF
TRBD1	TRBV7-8	CASGDRSGEQYF
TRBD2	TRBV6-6	CASTPSGTYNEQFF
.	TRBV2	CASRGDNQPQHF
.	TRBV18	CASSTLSGRLANEQFF
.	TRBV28	CASTGPSHTFNYGYTF
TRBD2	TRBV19	CASIELAGASLDTGELFF
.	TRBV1	CTSSQERRSGRREETQYF
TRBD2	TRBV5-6	CASSHGAGYEQYF
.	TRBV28	CASSFFVLMRVGFQPQHF
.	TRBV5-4	CASSLVPGGNTIYF
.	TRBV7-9	CASSFNQVYEQYF
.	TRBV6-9	CASREHQQFF
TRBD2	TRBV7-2	CASGPIFVGGRDEQFF
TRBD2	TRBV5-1	CASSSGLAGGGKTQYF
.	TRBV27	CASRTGTWGEKLFF
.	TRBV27	CASRFGPESSYNEQFF
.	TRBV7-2	CASSPTIVSGNTIYF
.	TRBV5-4	CASSPRDPGTYEQYF
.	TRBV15	CATSSPGFSYEQYF
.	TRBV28	CASSLTPGRRTEAFF
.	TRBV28	CASRPDPVPHSYEQYF
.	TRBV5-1	CASKSEVLVNTEAFF
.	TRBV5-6	CASSLVPSAYNEQFF
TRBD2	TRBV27	CASSLWARLAGNPDTQYF
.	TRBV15	CATSRIATRGNQPQHF
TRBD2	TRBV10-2	CASSVLAEYNEQFF
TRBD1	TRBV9	CASRSGQEYGYTF
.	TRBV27	CASSLSIRNRRLHTGELFF
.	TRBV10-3	CAIRQLGGQSYNEQFF
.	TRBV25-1	CASSAGTRLWEEQYF
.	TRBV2	CASATGRLFF